These 28 T cell receptor beta chains originate from one sample sequenced in a study of glioma-infiltrating T cells. TCR alpha and beta CDR3 regions were amplified from RNA using iRepertoire nested multiplex PCR. TCRdb passed the multiplex PCR reads through MiXCR, listing each CDR3 protein once. The sample has approximately 190,000 distinct CDR3 sequences; about 31% are singletons. What was sequenced was glioma tissue, nonneoplastic brain tissue, or PBMCs (not recorded which). The source is a human donor with low-grade glioma or glioblastoma, undergoing nonglioma brain surgery, or in good health (not recorded which).

Notes on this clonotype: At one boundary the junction diverges from the germline segment, which might be a read error. The chain carries TRBV20-1 and TRBJ1-1; D is possibly TRBD1 (5 bases). This CDR3 has 12 residues. Germline V CDR1 and CDR2: DFQATT, SNEGSKA (reference sequence). In nucleotides, the CDR3 is TGCCCTGCTATAGGGGTGAACACTGAAGCTTTCTGG. Translation gives CPAIGVNTEAFW.

This clonotype has more than one count but fewer than ten. This chain connects TRBV2 to TRBJ2-3; 11 bases line up with TRBD2. This CDR3 spans 16 amino acids. Germline V gene sequence: CDR1 SNHLY, CDR2 FYNNEI. V gave up 3 bases and J gave up 6 bases; unmatched junction bases: 8. CDR3 nucleotide sequence: TGTGCCAGCAGTGATCCACTAGCGGGAGAGGCGGATACGCAGTATTTT. Protein: CASSDPLAGEADTQYF.

As for this clonotype: Given a much more abundant clone one base away, this may be a read error. The chain is built from TRBV9 and TRBJ2-1; 7 nucleotides align to TRBD2. Per germline, CDR1 SGDLS and CDR2 YYNGEE. This CDR3 spans 16 amino acids. Trimming cost V 3 bases and J 3 bases; bases outside gene matches: 9. This chain's CDR3 is CASSEGLSGDYNEQFF. CDR3 sequence (DNA): TGTGCCAGCAGCGAGGGACTATCGGGAGACTACAATGAGCAGTTCTTC.

The sample holds a few counts of this clonotype. CDR3 in DNA: TGTGCCAGCAGCCGTCGAGGGCAGGTGAGGGACAATGAGCAGTTCTTC. Translating gives CASSRRGQVRDNEQFF. This chain uses TRBV7-9 with TRBJ2-1; D might be TRBD2 (5 bases). In germline, CDR1 is SEHNR, CDR2 FQNEAQ (reference sequence). The CDR3 consists of 16 residues. Trimming pared 5 bases from V and 5 bases from J, leaving 19 bases between.

This clonotype was seen a handful of times. The V gene is TRBV2, the J gene TRBJ2-1, with D tentatively TRBD2 (5 bases). The length of the CDR3 is 14 residues. V lost 10 bases and J 6 bases, leaving 19 bases between the germline ends. CDR1 and CDR2 from the germline V gene are SNHLY and FYNNEI. The CDR3 loop reads CATDPGILLNEQFF. CDR3 coding DNA: TGTGCCACTGATCCCGGGATCCTTCTCAATGAGCAGTTCTTC.

This clonotype was detected only once. This may be a read error: a much more frequent sequence differs by one nucleotide. The chain links TRBV7-2 to TRBJ1-2; D unresolved. Germline-derived CDR1 and CDR2 are SGHTA and FQGNSA. V shed 4 bases and J shed 9 bases, with 12 bases lying between them. The CDR3 spans 12 residues. CDR3 in DNA: TGTGCCAGCAGCTCACAGTTGGATTGCTACACCTTC. It translates to CASSSQLDCYTF.

This clonotype was counted ten times or more. The V gene is TRBV5-8, the J gene TRBJ2-3; D tentatively fits TRBD1 or TRBD2 (6 bases each). Germline CDR1 reads SGHTS; CDR2 reads YDEGEE. V lost 4 bases and J lost 4, with 10 bases in between. This CDR3 has 13 residues. The CDR3 coding sequence is TGTGCCAGCAGCAAGGAGGGGGCAGATACGCAGTATTTT. It encodes CASSKEGADTQYF. Full variable domain (remainder filled in from reference TRBV5-8 and TRBJ2-3): EAGVTQSPTHLIKTRGQQATLRCSPISGHTSVYWYQQALGLGLQFLLWYDEGEERNRGNFPPRFSGRQFPNYSSELNVNALELEDSALYLCASSKEGADTQYFGPGTRLTVL.

V usage is TRBV7-9 and J usage is TRBJ2-2; maybe TRBD1 (6 bases). The CDR3 has 15 amino acids. CDR1 is SEHNR, CDR2 FQNEAQ, per germline (reference sequence). V gave up 5 bases and J gave up 1 base, with 11 bases separating them. This chain's CDR3 is CASSHGTRNTGELFF. The CDR3 DNA follows: TGTGCCAGCAGCCACGGGACAAGGAACACCGGGGAGCTGTTTTTT.

The chain carries TRBV29-1 and TRBJ1-3, with 11 bases aligning to TRBD1. Germline CDR1 reads SQVTM; CDR2 reads ANQGSEA. The CDR3 length is 14 residues. Trimming removed 7 bases from V and 2 bases from J; junction bases left unmatched: 4. The CDR3 reads CSAGQGAPGNTIYF. The CDR3 nucleotides read TGCAGCGCCGGACAGGGGGCGCCTGGAAACACCATATATTTT.

V is TRBV12-3 or TRBV12-4 and J is TRBJ2-1; 8 bases are shared with TRBD2. V trimming: 9 bases; J trimming: 14 bases; junction bases outside the gene matches: 15. CDR3 size: 13 residues. The DNA for the CDR3 is TGTGCCAGTCAACTTAGCGGGGAGAGGGTGAAGTTCTTC. Amino acid sequence: CASQLSGERVKFF.

This clonotype was counted ten times or more. The chain links TRBV6-2 or TRBV6-3 to TRBJ2-7, with D uncertain. V lost 0 bases to trimming and J lost 3 bases, with 3 bases between them. Germline-derived CDR1 and CDR2 are MNHEY and SVGEGT. The CDR3 spans 12 residues. This CDR3 reads CASSYSSYEQYF. In DNA, the CDR3 is TGTGCCAGCAGTTACTCTAGCTACGAGCAGTACTTC.

This clonotype was counted between two and nine times. This sequence joins TRBV3-1 and TRBJ2-7; 9 bases match TRBD2. The V and J ends lost 4 bases and 3 bases, in that order; junction bases with no gene match: 7. Germline CDR1 is LGHDT and CDR2 is YNNKEL (reference sequence). The CDR3 has 15 residues. CDR3 residues: CASSRSGSGSYEQYF. CDR3 bases: TGTGCCAGCAGCCGCTCAGGTAGCGGGAGCTACGAGCAGTACTTC.

V and J are TRBV6-2 or TRBV6-3 and TRBJ2-3, with TRBD1 matching 8 bases. V shed 5 bases and J 2 bases; nucleotides not matched to a gene: 6. The length of the CDR3 is 15 residues. Germline-derived CDR1 and CDR2 are MNHEY and SVGEGT. CDR3 sequence (DNA): TGTGCCAGCAGTGCAAAGCAGGGGGCCACAGATACGCAGTATTTT. Protein sequence: CASSAKQGATDTQYF.

This clonotype was counted many times. V is TRBV7-2 and J is TRBJ1-1; D remains ambiguous. The CDR3 consists of 12 residues. V lost 4 bases and J lost 4, with 7 bases in between. Germline V CDR1 and CDR2: SGHTA, FQGNSA. The CDR3 loop is CASSSLGTEAFF. The CDR3 coding sequence is TGTGCCAGCAGCTCGCTCGGCACTGAAGCTTTCTTT.

Note on this clonotype: This may stem from a read error, because a much larger clone lies one nucleotide away. The gene calls are TRBV19 and TRBJ2-7; D not resolved. Germline V gene data show CDR1 as LNHDA and CDR2 as SQIVND (reference sequence). The CDR3 has 14 residues. The ends were cut back, 5 bases at V and 7 bases at J, with 18 bases in the middle. CDR3 nucleotides: TGTGCCAGTAGTGGCGACCCCTCCTACAATGAGCAGTACTTC. Translating it yields CASSGDPSYNEQYF.

A note on this clonotype: With a much larger clone just one base away, this may be a read error. The V gene is TRBV7-2, the J gene TRBJ2-7; 9 bases fit TRBD2. Germline V gene sequence: CDR1 SGHTA, CDR2 FQGNSA. The J segment lost 2 bases and the V segment lost 2 bases, leaving 16 bases of the junction unmatched. This CDR3 contains 19 residues. CDR3 bases: TGTGCCAGCAGCTTACTACAGCCAAGGACTAGCGTGAGGGCCTACGAGCAGTACTTC. Translation gives CASSLLQPRTSVRAYEQYF.

This clonotype was counted ten times or more. This chain connects TRBV4-1 to TRBJ2-7, with 10 bases aligning to TRBD1. The CDR3 is 15 amino acids. The germline V gene encodes CDR1 MGHRA and CDR2 YSYEKL. V dropped 4 bases and J dropped 4; count of bases not matched to a gene: 7. CDR3 region: CASSPTGTGEYEQYF. The DNA for the CDR3 is TGCGCCAGCAGCCCCACCGGGACAGGGGAGTACGAGCAGTACTTC.

As concerns this clonotype: A much larger clone lies a single base off, so this may be a read error. This rearrangement joins TRBV2 to TRBJ2-7; no firm D call. Germline CDR1 reads SNHLY; CDR2 reads FYNNEI. V was clipped by 2 bases and J by 7 bases, with 18 bases between them. The CDR3 spans 15 residues. The CDR3 loop reads CASSERTGPDNEQYF. CDR3 sequence (DNA): TGTGCCAGCAGTGAACGAACTGGGCCCGACAATGAGCAGTACTTC.

J is TRBJ2-7 and V is TRBV2; D unclear. The CDR3 has 13 amino acids. V was cut by 3 bases and J by 3 bases, with 9 bases left in between. The germline CDR1 and CDR2 sequences are SNHLY and FYNNEI. In nucleotides, the CDR3 is TGTGCCAGCAGTGACCCGACTGACTACGAGCAGTACTTC. Translating gives CASSDPTDYEQYF.

The rearrangement uses TRBV25-1 and TRBJ2-5; 7 nucleotides align to TRBD1. CDR3 length equals 13 residues. The germline CDR1 and CDR2 sequences are MGHDK and SYGVNS. Losses at the gene ends were 3 bases for V and 5 bases for J; bases not matched to a gene: 3. The CDR3 DNA follows: TGTGCCAGCAGTGACAGGGGGATGGAGACCCAGTACTTC. This translates into CASSDRGMETQYF. The full variable domain, rest sourced from reference TRBV25-1 and TRBJ2-5, is EADIYQTPRYLVIGTGKKITLECSQTMGHDKMYWYQQDPGMELHLIHYSYGVNSTEKGDLSSESTVSRIRTEHFPLTLESARPSHTSQYLCASSDRGMETQYFGPGTRLLVL.

This clonotype has more than one count but fewer than ten. Since a much larger clone is just one base distant, this may be a read error. This sequence joins TRBV10-3 and TRBJ2-7, with TRBD2 identical over 9 bases. The CDR3 runs to 15 residues. Germline assignment: CDR1 ENHRY and CDR2 SYGVKD. CDR3 bases: TGTGCCATCAGTTCTAGCGGGGCGTTGTCCTACCAGCAGTACTTC. Its protein product is CAISSSGALSYQQYF.

The sample holds many counts of this clonotype. V and J are TRBV20-1 and TRBJ1-2; 8 nucleotides align to TRBD1. The V segment lost 6 bases and the J segment 5 bases; nucleotides outside the gene matches: 5. This CDR3 has 12 amino acids. Germline CDR1 is DFQATT and CDR2 is SNEGSKA (reference sequence). CDR3 region: CSARQGPYGYTF. CDR3 coding DNA: TGCAGTGCCCGACAGGGGCCTTATGGCTACACCTTC.

At least ten counts were recorded for this clonotype. The chain links TRBV7-2 to TRBJ2-5; TRBD1 matches at 7 bases. J gave up 5 bases and V 5 bases, and 8 bases lay outside the gene matches. Germline CDR1 and CDR2: SGHTA and FQGNSA. This CDR3 is built from 14 residues. The CDR3: CASSATRGHETQYF. The CDR3 DNA is TGTGCCAGCAGCGCAACAAGGGGGCACGAGACCCAGTACTTC.

A note on this clonotype: Mismatch with germline at one junction end may stem from a read error. V usage is TRBV5-5 and J usage is TRBJ2-7; D is unresolved. Germline V CDR1 and CDR2: SGHKS, YYEKEE (reference sequence). This CDR3 contains 11 residues. CDR3 in amino acids: CASGPTYDQYF. The DNA for the CDR3 is TGTGCCAGCGGTCCAACTTACGATCAGTACTTC.

Many counts were recorded for this clonotype. DNA for the CDR3: TGTGCCAGCAGTCCTACCTTCCCCCCGGGACTTTACTACGAGCAGTACTTC. Translating gives CASSPTFPPGLYYEQYF. This rearrangement joins TRBV6-1 to TRBJ2-7; D perhaps matches TRBD2 (6 bases). V shed 5 bases and J shed 3 bases, with 23 bases lying between them. The CDR3 is 17 residues long. Per germline, CDR1 MNHNS and CDR2 SASEGT.

About this clonotype: This may be a read error, as it is one base from a much larger clone. The CDR3 sequence is CAGTDQTGDTQYF. CDR3 in DNA: TGTGCCGGCACCGACCAGACAGGCGATACGCAGTATTTT. The V call is TRBV12-3 or TRBV12-4, the J call TRBJ2-3; possible D gene TRBD1, 6 bases. The CDR3 spans 13 residues. V was cut by 11 bases and J by 6 bases, with 18 bases left in between.

Comment on this clonotype: This sequence may be a read error, since a much larger clone differs from it by one base. This chain uses TRBV4-1 with TRBJ2-3, with a weak D call TRBD2 (6 bases). CDR3 size: 15 residues. The germline V and J ends were trimmed by 5 bases and 3 bases, with 15 bases remaining between them. Germline CDR1 MGHRA, CDR2 YSYEKL. CDR3 DNA: TGCGCCAGCAGCGAAAGTGGGGGGAAAACAGATACGCAGTATTTT. It yields the protein CASSESGGKTDTQYF.

The rearrangement links TRBV20-1 to TRBJ2-1, with 12 bases identical to TRBD2. Germline V gene data show CDR1 as DFQATT and CDR2 as SNEGSKA (reference sequence). This CDR3 is 15 amino acids long. The V and J ends lost 6 bases and 5 bases, in that order; junction bases with no gene match: 8. Written as DNA, the CDR3 is TGCAGTGCCTGGGGTGGACTAGCGGGGAACAATGAGCAGTTCTTC. Translation gives CSAWGGLAGNNEQFF.